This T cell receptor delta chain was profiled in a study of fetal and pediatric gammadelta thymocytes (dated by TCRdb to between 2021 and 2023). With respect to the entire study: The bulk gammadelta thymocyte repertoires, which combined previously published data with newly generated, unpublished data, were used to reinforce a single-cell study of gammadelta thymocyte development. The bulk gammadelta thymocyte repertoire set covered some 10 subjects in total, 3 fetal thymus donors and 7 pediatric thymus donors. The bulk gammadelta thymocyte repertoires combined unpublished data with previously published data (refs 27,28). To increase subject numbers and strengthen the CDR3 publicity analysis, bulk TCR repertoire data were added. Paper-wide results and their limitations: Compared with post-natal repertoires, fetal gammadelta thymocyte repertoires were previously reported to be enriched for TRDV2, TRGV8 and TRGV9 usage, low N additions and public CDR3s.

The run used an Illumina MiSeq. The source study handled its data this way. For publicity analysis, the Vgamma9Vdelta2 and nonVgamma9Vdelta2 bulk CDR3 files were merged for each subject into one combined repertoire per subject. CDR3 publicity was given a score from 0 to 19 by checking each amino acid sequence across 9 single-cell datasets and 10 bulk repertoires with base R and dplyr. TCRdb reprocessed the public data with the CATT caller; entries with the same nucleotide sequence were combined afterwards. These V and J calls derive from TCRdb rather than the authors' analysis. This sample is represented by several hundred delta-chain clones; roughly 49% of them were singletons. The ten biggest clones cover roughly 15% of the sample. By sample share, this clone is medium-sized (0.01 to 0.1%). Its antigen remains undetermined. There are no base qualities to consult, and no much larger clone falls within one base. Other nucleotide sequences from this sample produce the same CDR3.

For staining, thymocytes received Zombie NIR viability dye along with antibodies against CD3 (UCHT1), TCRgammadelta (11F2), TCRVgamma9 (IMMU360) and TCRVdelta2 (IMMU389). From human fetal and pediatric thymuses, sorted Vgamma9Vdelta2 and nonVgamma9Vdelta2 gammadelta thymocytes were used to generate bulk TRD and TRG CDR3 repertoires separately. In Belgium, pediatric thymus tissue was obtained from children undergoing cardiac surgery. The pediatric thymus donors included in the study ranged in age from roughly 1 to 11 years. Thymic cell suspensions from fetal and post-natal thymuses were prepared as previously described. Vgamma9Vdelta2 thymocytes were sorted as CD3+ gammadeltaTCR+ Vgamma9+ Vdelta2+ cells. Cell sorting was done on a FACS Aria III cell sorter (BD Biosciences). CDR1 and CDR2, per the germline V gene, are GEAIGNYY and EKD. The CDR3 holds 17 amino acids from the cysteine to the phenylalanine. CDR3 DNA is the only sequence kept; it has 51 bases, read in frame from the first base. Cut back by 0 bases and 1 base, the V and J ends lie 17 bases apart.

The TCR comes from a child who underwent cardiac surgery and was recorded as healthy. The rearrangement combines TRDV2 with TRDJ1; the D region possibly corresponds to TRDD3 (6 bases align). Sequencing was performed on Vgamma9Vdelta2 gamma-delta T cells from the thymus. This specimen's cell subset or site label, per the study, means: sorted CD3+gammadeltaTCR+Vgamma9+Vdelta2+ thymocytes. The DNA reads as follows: TGTGCCTGTGACACCGTGGGGGGCACCCTCTCCACCGATAAACTCATCTTT. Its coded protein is CACDTVGGTLSTDKLIF.